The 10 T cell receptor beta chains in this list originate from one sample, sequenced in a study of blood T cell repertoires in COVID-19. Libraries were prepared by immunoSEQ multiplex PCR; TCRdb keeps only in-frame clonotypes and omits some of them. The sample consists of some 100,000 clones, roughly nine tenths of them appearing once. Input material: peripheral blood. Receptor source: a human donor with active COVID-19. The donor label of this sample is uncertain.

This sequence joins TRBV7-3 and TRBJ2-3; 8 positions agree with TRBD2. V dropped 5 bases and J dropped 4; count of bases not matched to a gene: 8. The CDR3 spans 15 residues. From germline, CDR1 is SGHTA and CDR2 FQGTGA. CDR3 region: CASSPRRAGADTQYF. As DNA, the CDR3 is TGTGCCAGCAGCCCCCGCCGAGCGGGGGCAGATACGCAGTATTTT.

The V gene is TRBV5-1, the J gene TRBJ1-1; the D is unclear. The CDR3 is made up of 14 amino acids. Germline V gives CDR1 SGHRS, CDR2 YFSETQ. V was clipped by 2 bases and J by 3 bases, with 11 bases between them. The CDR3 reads CASSFSELDTEAFF. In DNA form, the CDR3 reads TGCGCCAGCAGCTTTTCTGAGTTGGACACTGAAGCTTTCTTT.

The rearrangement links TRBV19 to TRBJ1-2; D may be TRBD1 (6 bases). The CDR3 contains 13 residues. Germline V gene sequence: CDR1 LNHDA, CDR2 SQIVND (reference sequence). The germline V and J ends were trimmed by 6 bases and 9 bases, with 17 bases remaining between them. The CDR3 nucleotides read TGTGCCAGTAGAAGGGGGGGGGCAGAAAGCTACACCTTC. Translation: CASRRGGAESYTF.

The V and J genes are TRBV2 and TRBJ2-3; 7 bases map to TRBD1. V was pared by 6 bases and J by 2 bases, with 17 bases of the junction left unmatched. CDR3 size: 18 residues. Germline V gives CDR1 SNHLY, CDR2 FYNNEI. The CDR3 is CASSALPPGQISTDTQYF. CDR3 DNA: TGTGCCAGCAGCGCCCTACCGCCGGGACAGATATCCACAGATACGCAGTATTTT.

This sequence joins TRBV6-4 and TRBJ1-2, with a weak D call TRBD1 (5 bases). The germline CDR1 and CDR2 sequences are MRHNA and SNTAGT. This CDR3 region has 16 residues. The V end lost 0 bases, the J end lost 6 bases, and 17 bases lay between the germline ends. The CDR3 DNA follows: TGTGCCAGCAGTGACTCGTACTCCGTATCAGGGCATGGCTACACCTTC. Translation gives CASSDSYSVSGHGYTF.

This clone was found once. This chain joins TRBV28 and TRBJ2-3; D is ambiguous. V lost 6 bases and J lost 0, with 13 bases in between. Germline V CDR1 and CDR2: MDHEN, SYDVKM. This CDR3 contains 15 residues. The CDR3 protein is CASSPGRRSTDTQYF. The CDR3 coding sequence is TGTGCCAGCAGCCCCGGTCGCCGCAGCACAGATACGCAGTATTTT.

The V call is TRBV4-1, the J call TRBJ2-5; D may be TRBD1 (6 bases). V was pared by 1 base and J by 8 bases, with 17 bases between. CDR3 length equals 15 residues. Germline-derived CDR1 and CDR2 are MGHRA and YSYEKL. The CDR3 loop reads CASSQGQGPEGTQYF. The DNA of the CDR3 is TGCGCCAGCAGCCAAGGGCAGGGGCCCGAAGGAACCCAGTACTTC.

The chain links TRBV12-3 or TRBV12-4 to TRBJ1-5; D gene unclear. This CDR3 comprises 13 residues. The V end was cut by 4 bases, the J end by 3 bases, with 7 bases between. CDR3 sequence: CASSYSNNQPQHF. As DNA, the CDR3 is TGTGCCAGCAGTTACAGCAACAATCAGCCCCAGCATTTT.

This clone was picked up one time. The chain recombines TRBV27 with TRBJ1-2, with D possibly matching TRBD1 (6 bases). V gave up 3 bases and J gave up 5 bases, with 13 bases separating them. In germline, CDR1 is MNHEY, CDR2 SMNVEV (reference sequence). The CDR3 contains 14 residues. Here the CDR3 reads CASSLVGGVYGYTF. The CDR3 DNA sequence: TGTGCCAGCAGTTTGGTAGGGGGGGTATATGGCTACACCTTC.

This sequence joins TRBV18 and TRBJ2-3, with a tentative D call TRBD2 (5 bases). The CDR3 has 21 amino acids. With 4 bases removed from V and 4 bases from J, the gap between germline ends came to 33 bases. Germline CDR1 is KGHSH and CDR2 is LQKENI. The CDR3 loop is CASSLSRTLRELDEYADTQYF. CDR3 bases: TGTGCCAGCTCACTATCTAGGACCCTGAGAGAACTAGATGAGTATGCAGATACGCAGTATTTT.